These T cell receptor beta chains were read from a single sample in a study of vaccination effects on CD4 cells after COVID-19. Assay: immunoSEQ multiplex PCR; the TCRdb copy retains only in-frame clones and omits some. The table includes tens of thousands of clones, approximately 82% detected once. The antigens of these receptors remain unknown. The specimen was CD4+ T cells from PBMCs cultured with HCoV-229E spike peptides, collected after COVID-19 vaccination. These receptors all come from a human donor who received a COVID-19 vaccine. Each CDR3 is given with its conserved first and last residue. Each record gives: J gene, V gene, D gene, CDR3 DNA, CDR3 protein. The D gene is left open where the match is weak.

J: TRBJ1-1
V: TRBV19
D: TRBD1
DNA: TGTGCCAGTAGATCCACCGGGACAGGGGGAACTGAAGCTTTCTTT
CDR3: CASRSTGTGGTEAFF

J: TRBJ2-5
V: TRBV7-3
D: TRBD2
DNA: TGTGCCAGCAGCCCAGGACTAGCGGGGGGTTCTGTTGAGACCCAGTACTTC
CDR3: CASSPGLAGGSVETQYF

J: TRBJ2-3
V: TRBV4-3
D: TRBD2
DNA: TGCGCCAGCAGTCCACCGGGGGGTCGCACAGATACGCAGTATTTT
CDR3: CASSPPGGRTDTQYF

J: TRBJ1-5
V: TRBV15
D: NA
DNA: TGTGCCACCAGCAGAGATCCTTTGGCAGCGAATCAGCCCCAGCATTTT
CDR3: CATSRDPLAANQPQHF

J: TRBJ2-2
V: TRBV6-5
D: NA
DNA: TGTGCCAGCAAGCCGAGGAGGAACACCGGGGAGCTGTTTTTT
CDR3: CASKPRRNTGELFF

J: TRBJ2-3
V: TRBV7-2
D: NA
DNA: TGTGCCAGCAGCTTATACCGGGGGTTCACAGATACGCAGTATTTT
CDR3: CASSLYRGFTDTQYF

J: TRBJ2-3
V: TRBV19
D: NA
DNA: TGTGCCAGTAAGTCCAGCACAGATACGCAGTATTTT
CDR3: CASKSSTDTQYF

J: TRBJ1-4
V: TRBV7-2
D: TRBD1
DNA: TGTGCCAGCAGCTTAGACAGGGGGGATGAAAAACTGTTTTTT
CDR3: CASSLDRGDEKLFF

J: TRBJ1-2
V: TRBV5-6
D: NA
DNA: TGTGCCAGCAGCTATGGAGCATTGGCAGGGGACTATGGCTACACCTTC
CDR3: CASSYGALAGDYGYTF

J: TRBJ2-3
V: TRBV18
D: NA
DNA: TGTGCCAGCTCACCAACGGTCCCAGATACGCAGTATTTT
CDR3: CASSPTVPDTQYF

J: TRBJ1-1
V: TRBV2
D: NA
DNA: TGTGCCAGCAGTGAAGAGTTTACTGGGAGCACTGAAGCTTTCTTT
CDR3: CASSEEFTGSTEAFF

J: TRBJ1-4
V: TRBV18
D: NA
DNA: TGTGCCAGCTCACAGGCTAATGAAAAACTGTTTTTT
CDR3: CASSQANEKLFF

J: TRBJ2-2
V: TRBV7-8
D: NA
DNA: TGTGCCAGCAGCTTAAAAAACACCGGGGAGCTGTTTTTT
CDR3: CASSLKNTGELFF

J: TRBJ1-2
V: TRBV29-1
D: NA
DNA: TGCAGCGTAGAACTGAACTATGGCTACACCTTC
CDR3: CSVELNYGYTF

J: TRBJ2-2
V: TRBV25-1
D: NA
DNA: TGTGCCAGCAGTGCAGGGGCCGGGGAGCTGTTTTTT
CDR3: CASSAGAGELFF